These 9 T cell receptor beta chains were sequenced from one sample in a study of T-cell memory formation after mild COVID-19 (dated by TCRdb to the early 2020s). Library preparation employed 5' RACE. The reads were generated on an Illumina NovaSeq 6000. TCRdb passed the public sequencing reads through fastp at Q25 and MiXCR, retaining productive beta sequences. Each entry merges the rows of one CDR3 protein and shows their most common DNA and genes. In all, the sample holds some 130,000 distinct CDR3 sequences, and about a sixth of those were seen once. The top ten clonotypes cover roughly 13% of the sample. Sequenced sample: PBMCs or a T cell subset sorted from them (not recorded which). These TCRs come from an adult woman who had mild COVID-19 (a few samples of this study predate the infection). The sample titles of this study are shuffled in the database, so cell type and time point are left out; the donor was told from shared clones.

This chain joins TRBV6-5 and TRBJ2-5; 11 bases align to TRBD1. This CDR3 is built from 14 residues. Germline V gene lookup returns CDR1 MNHEY and CDR2 SVGAGI. The junction had 4 bases not matched to a gene; V was cut back by 6 bases and J by 4 bases. DNA for the CDR3: TGTGCCAGCAGCGGAGGGACAGGGGGAGAGACCCAGTACTTC. It is translated as CASSGGTGGETQYF.

This clonotype was detected only a few times. The chain combines TRBV30 with TRBJ2-7; D is ambiguous. Trimming cost V 5 bases and J 5 bases, with 13 bases left between them. The V gene's germline CDR1 is GTSNPN and CDR2 SVGIG (reference sequence). The CDR3 totals 12 residues. In nucleotides, the CDR3 is TGTGCCTGGGCCCGCCGGTCCGACGAGCAGTACTTC. Its translation: CAWARRSDEQYF.

Only a few counts were recorded for this clonotype. V is TRBV7-9 and J is TRBJ2-5; 7 positions agree with TRBD1. Germline CDR1 and CDR2: SEHNR and FQNEAQ (reference sequence). The CDR3 covers 15 residues. The ends lost 5 bases at V and 2 bases at J; junction bases unmatched: 8. Here the CDR3 DNA reads TGTGCCAGCAGCCCTGTCGGGACAGCGCAAGAGACCCAGTACTTC. Translated: CASSPVGTAQETQYF.

This clonotype was found a few times. The rearrangement links TRBV2 to TRBJ2-4; no firm D call. CDR3 length equals 14 residues. V lost 5 bases to trimming and J lost 0 bases, with 8 bases between them. Germline CDR1 reads SNHLY; CDR2 reads FYNNEI. DNA of the CDR3: TGTGCCAGCAGTCCCCTGTTAGCCAAAAACATTCAGTACTTC. It specifies CASSPLLAKNIQYF.

The chain couples TRBV6-2 or TRBV6-3 to TRBJ1-2; D not resolved. This CDR3 is built from 17 residues. CDR1 and CDR2 from the germline V gene are MNHEY and SVGEGT. V lost 0 bases and J lost 5, with 19 bases in between. CDR3 loop: CASSYSMSWAEGYGYTF. CDR3 coding DNA: TGTGCCAGCAGTTACTCGATGTCTTGGGCAGAAGGGTATGGCTACACCTTC.

This clonotype showed up just a few times. V is TRBV7-9 and J is TRBJ2-1, with 11 nucleotides matching TRBD2. Germline V gene lookup returns CDR1 SEHNR and CDR2 FQNEAQ (reference sequence). V lost 2 bases and J lost 7; bases outside the gene matches: 7. The CDR3 runs 16 residues. The CDR3 DNA reads TGTGCCAGCAGCTTAAAACTAGCGGGGGTTTTGAATGAGCAGTTCTTC. Protein product: CASSLKLAGVLNEQFF. The full variable domain, rest sourced from reference TRBV7-9 and TRBJ2-1, is DTGVSQNPRHKITKRGQNVTFRCDPISEHNRLYWYRQTLGQGPEFLTYFQNEAQLEKSRLLSDRFSAERPKGSFSTLEIQRTEQGDSAMYLCASSLKLAGVLNEQFFGPGTRLTVL.

This clonotype was detected a few times. The rearrangement uses TRBV5-1 and TRBJ2-7; no clear D gene. The CDR3 covers 14 residues. CDR1 is SGHRS and CDR2 is YFSETQ in the germline V gene. V was shortened by 2 bases and J by 4 bases, with 13 bases between the two germline ends. Here the CDR3 DNA reads TGCGCCAGCAGCTTCCGGACGGAAACTTACGAGCAGTACTTC. Translated: CASSFRTETYEQYF. The full variable domain, completed using reference TRBV5-1 and TRBJ2-7, is KAGVTQTPRYLIKTRGQQVTLSCSPISGHRSVSWYQQTPGQGLQFLFEYFSETQRNKGNFPGRFSGRQFSNSRSEMNVSTLELGDSALYLCASSFRTETYEQYFGPGTRLTVT.

This clonotype has more than one count but fewer than ten. The V and J genes are TRBV5-1 and TRBJ1-1, with a tentative D call TRBD1 (5 bases). The CDR3 is made up of 16 amino acids. Germline CDR1 SGHRS, CDR2 YFSETQ. Between the trimmed V and J ends, which lost 3 bases and 1 base, there was a span of 16 bases. DNA of the CDR3: TGCGCCAGCAGCTCTATCGGGGGAGTAGGGAACACTGAAGCTTTCTTT. Translating it yields CASSSIGGVGNTEAFF.

This clonotype appeared a few times. The chain uses TRBV3-1 and TRBJ2-1; the D gene could be TRBD1 or TRBD2 (6 bases each). CDR3 length equals 17 residues. Per the germline V gene, CDR1 is LGHDT and CDR2 is YNNKEL (reference sequence). V lost 3 bases to trimming and J lost 7 bases, with 22 bases between them. CDR3 DNA sequence: TGTGCCAGCAGCCAGGTTATAGGGATACAGGGAGGAAATGAGCAGTTCTTC. As protein: CASSQVIGIQGGNEQFF.